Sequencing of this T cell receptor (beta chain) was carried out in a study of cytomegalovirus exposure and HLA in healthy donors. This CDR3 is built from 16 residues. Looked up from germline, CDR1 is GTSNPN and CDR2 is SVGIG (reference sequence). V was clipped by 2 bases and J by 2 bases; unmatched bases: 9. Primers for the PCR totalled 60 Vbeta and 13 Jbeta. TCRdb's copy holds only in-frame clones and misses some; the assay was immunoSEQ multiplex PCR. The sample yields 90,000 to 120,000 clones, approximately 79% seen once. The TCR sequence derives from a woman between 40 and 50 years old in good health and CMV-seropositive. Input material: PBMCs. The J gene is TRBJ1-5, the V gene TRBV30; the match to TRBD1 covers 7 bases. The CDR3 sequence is CAWSISGGYRNQPQHF. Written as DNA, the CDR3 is TGTGCCTGGAGTATATCAGGGGGTTATCGCAATCAGCCCCAGCATTTT.